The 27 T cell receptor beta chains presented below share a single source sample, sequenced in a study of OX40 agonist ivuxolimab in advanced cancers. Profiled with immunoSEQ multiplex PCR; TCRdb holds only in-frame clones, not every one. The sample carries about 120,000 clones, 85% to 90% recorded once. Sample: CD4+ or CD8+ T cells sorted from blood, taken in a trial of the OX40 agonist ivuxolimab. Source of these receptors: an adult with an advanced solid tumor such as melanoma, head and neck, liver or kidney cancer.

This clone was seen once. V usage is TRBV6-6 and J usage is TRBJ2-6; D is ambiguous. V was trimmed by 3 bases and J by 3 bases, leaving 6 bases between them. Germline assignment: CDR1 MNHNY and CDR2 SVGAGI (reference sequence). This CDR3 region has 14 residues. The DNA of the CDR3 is TGTGCCAGCAGTTATTCCAGTGGGGCCAACGTCCTGACTTTC. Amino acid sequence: CASSYSSGANVLTF.

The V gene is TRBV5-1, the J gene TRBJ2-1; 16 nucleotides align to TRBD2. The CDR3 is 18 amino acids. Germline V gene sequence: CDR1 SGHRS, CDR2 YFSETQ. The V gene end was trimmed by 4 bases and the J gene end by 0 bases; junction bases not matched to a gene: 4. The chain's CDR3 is CASSQGLAGGLSYNEQFF. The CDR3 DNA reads TGCGCCAGCAGCCAGGGACTAGCGGGGGGGCTCTCCTACAATGAGCAGTTCTTC.

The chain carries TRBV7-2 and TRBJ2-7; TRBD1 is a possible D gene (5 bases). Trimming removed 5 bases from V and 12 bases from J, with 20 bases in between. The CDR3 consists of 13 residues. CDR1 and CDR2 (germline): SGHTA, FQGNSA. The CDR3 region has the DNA TGTGCCAGCAGCGACCGGGTCCAGGGATATGGGTACTTC. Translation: CASSDRVQGYGYF. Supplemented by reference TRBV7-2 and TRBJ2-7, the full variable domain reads GAGVSQSPSNKVTEKGKDVELRCDPISGHTALYWYRQSLGQGLEFLIYFQGNSAPDKSGLPSDRFSAERTGGSVSTLTIQRTQQEDSAVYLCASSDRVQGYGYFGPGTRLTVT.

CDR3 nucleotide sequence: TGTGCCAGCAGCGTCAGGGGGAGTCGGGAGACCCAGTACTTC. Amino acid sequence: CASSVRGSRETQYF. The chain joins TRBV9 to TRBJ2-5, with TRBD1 matching 7 bases. Germline lookup yields CDR1 SGDLS and CDR2 YYNGEE. The CDR3 totals 14 residues. The V segment lost 2 bases and the J segment 5 bases; nucleotides outside the gene matches: 6. Full variable domain (remainder filled in from reference TRBV9 and TRBJ2-5): DSGVTQTPKHLITATGQRVTLRCSPRSGDLSVYWYQQSLDQGLQFLIQYYNGEERAKGNILERFSAQQFPDLHSELNLSSLELGDSALYFCASSVRGSRETQYFGPGTRLLVL.

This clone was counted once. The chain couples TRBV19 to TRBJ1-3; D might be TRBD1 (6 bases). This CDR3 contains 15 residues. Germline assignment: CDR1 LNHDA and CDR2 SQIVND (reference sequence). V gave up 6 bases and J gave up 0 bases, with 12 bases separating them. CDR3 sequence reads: CASSPDRISGNTIYF. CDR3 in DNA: TGTGCCAGTAGCCCCGACAGGATCTCTGGAAACACCATATATTTT.

CDR3 residues: CSARTQETQYF. The CDR3 DNA reads TGCAGTGCTAGAACCCAAGAGACCCAGTACTTC. This chain links TRBV20-1 with TRBJ2-5; D is uncertain. Trimming stripped 2 bases from V and 1 base from J, with 2 bases between. The CDR3 covers 11 residues. Germline V lookup: CDR1 DFQATT, CDR2 SNEGSKA (reference sequence).

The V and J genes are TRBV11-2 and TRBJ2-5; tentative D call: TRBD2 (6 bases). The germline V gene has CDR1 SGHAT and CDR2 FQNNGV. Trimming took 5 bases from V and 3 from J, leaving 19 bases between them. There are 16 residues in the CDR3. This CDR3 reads CASSPGRGYFEETQYF. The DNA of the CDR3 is TGTGCCAGCAGCCCCGGGCGGGGTTACTTCGAAGAGACCCAGTACTTC. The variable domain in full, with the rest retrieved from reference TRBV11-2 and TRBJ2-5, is EAGVAQSPRYKIIEKRQSVAFWCNPISGHATLYWYQQILGQGPKLLIQFQNNGVVDDSQLPKDRFSAERLKGVDSTLKIQPAKLEDSAVYLCASSPGRGYFEETQYFGPGTRLLVL.

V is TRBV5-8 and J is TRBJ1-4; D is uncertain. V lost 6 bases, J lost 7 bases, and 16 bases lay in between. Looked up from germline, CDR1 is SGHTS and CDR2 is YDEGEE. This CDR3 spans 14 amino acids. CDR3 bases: TGTGCCAGCATCTCCCGAGTTGGGAGTGAAAAACTGTTTTTT. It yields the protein CASISRVGSEKLFF.

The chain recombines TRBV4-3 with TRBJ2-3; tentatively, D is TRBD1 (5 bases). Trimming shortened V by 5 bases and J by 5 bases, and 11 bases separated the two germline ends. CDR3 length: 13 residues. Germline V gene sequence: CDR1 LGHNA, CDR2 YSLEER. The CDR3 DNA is TGCGCCAGCAGCGCCCAACAGGTAGATACGCAGTATTTT. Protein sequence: CASSAQQVDTQYF.

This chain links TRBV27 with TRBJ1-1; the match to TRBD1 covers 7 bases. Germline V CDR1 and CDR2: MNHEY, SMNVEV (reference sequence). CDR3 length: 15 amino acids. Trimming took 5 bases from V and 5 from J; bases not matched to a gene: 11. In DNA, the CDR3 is TGTGCCAGCAGTATTCGACAGGGTCGGAAGACTGAAGCTTTCTTT. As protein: CASSIRQGRKTEAFF.

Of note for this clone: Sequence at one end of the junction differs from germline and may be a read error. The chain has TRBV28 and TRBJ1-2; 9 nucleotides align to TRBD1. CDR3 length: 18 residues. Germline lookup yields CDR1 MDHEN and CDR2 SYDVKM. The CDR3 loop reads CASGLGGDRDTFNYGYTF. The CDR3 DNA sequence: TGTGCCAGCGGTTTGGGTGGGGACAGGGATACCTTTAACTATGGCTACACCTTC.

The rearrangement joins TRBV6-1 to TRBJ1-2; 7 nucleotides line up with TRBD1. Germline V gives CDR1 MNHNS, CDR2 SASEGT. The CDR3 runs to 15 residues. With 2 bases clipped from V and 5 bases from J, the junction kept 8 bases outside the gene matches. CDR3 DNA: TGTGCCAGCAGTGAAAATTCGGGACAGAAATATGGCTACACCTTC. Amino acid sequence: CASSENSGQKYGYTF.

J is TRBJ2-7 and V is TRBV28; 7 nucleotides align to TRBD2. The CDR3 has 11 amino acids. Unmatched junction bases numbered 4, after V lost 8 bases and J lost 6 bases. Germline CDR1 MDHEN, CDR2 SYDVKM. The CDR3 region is CASPGGGEQYF. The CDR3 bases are TGTGCCAGCCCTGGGGGGGGCGAGCAGTACTTC.

The CDR3, as DNA: TGTGCCAGCAGCTTAGGCCGGGTTTTACATGGCTACACCTTC. As protein: CASSLGRVLHGYTF. The V and J genes are TRBV7-2 and TRBJ1-2; D gene unclear. V lost 1 base, J lost 6 bases, and 12 bases lay in between. Germline V CDR1 and CDR2: SGHTA, FQGNSA. This CDR3 is 14 amino acids long.

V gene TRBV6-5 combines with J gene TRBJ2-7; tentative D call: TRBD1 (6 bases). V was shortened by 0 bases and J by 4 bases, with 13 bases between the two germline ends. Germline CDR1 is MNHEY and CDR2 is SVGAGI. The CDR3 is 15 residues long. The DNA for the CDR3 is TGTGCCAGCAGTTACTCGAGGGCAGGGGATTACGAGCAGTACTTC. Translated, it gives CASSYSRAGDYEQYF.

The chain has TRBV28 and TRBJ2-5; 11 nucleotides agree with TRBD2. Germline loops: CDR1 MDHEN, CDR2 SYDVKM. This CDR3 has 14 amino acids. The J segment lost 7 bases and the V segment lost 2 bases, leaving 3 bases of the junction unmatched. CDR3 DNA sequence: TGTGCCAGCAGTTTACTAGCGGGGGGTGTGACCCAGTACTTC. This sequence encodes CASSLLAGGVTQYF.

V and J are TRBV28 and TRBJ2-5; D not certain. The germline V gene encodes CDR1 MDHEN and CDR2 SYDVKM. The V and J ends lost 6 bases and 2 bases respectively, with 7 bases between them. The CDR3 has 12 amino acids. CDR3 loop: CASSPQQETQYF. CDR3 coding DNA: TGTGCCAGCAGCCCACAGCAAGAGACCCAGTACTTC.

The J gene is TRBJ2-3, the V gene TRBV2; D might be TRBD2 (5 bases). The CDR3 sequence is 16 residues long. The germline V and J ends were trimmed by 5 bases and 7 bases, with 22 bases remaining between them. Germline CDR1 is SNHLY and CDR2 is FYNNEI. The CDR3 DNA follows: TGTGCCAGCAGTCACAATATTCTAGCTTCCCCATATACGCAGTATTTT. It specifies CASSHNILASPYTQYF.

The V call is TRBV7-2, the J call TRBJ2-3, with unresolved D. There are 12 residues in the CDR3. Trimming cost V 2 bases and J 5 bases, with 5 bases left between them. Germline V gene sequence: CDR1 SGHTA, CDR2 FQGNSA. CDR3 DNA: TGTGCCAGCAGCTTATCCCTAGATACGCAGTATTTT. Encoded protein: CASSLSLDTQYF.

The CDR3 coding sequence is TGTGCCAGCAGCGGCTCCCGCGGGGGTAAGCAGTACTTC. It translates to CASSGSRGGKQYF. The V gene is TRBV28, the J gene TRBJ2-4; 7 bases line up with TRBD2. With V trimmed by 6 bases and J by 13 bases, 12 bases remained unmatched. Germline V gene sequence: CDR1 MDHEN, CDR2 SYDVKM. The CDR3 spans 13 residues.

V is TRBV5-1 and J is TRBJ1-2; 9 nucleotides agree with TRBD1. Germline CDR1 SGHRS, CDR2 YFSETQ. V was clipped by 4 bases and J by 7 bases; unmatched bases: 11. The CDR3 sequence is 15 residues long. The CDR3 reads CASSVVGTGRRGYTF. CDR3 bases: TGCGCCAGCAGCGTGGTCGGGACAGGGCGACGTGGCTACACCTTC.

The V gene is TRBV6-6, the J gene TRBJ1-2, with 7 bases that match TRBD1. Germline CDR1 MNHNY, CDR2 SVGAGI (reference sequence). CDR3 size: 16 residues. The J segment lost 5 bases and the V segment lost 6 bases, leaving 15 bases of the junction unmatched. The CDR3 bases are TGTGCCAGCAGGTCACCCGACAGGGTATCCTCTTATGGCTACACCTTC. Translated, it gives CASRSPDRVSSYGYTF.

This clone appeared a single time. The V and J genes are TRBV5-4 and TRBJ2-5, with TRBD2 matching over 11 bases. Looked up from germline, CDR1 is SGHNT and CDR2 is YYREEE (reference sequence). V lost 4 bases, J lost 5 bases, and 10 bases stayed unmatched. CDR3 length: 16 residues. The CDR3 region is CASSPTSGGTLETQYF. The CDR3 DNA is TGTGCCAGCAGCCCAACTAGCGGGGGCACACTGGAGACCCAGTACTTC.

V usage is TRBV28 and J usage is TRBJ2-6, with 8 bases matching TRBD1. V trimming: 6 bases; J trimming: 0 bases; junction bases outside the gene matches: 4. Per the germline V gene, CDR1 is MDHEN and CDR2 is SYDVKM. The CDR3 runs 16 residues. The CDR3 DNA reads TGTGCCAGCAGCTCCGGGACAGGCTCTGGGGCCAACGTCCTGACTTTC. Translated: CASSSGTGSGANVLTF. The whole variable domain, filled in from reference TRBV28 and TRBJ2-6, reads DVKVTQSSRYLVKRTGEKVFLECVQDMDHENMFWYRQDPGLGLRLIYFSYDVKMKEKGDIPEGYSVSREKKERFSLILESASTNQTSMYLCASSSGTGSGANVLTFGAGSRLTVL.

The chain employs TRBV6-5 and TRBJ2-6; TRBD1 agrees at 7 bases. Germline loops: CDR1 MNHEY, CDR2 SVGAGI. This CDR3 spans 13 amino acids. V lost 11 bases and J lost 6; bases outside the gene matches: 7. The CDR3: CAARQGQANVLTF. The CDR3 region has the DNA TGTGCCGCCCGACAGGGTCAGGCCAACGTCCTGACTTTC.

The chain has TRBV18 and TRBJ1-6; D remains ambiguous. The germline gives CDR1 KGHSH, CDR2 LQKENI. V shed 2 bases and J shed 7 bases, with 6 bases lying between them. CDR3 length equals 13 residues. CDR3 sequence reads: CASSPKENSPLHF. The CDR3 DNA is TGTGCCAGCTCACCAAAGGAGAATTCACCCCTCCACTTT.

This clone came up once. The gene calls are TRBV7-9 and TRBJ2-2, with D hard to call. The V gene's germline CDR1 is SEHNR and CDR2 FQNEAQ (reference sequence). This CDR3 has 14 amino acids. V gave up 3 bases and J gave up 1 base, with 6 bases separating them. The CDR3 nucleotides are TGTGCCAGCAGCTTTAATCAGAACACCGGGGAGCTGTTTTTT. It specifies CASSFNQNTGELFF.